Here is one TCR beta chain with its context. As yet, its antigen is unknown. The germline gene is not matched at one end of the junction; a read error may be the cause. Distinct nucleotide sequences in the sample also encode this CDR3. The data were obtained in a study of somatic mutations in cytotoxic T cells in rheumatoid arthritis. Study background: In some cases, T-cell populations stained with V beta antibodies were flow-sorted at nearly 100% purity, and these included V beta1+ cells sequenced for TCRB.

Data came from immunoSEQ multiplex PCR; TCRdb stores just in-frame clones and leaves some out. The data show 20,000 or so clones, over 75% seen once. Study-wide results and limits: Patients with rheumatoid arthritis did not differ significantly from age-matched healthy controls in CD8+ T-cell clonality. Rheumatoid arthritis patients showed slight TRBV07 underrepresentation, and this was not adjusted for multiple comparisons.

Positively selected by magnetic beads, CD4+ and CD8+ cells were purity-checked by flow cytometry. Germline V lookup: CDR1 SGHTA, CDR2 FQGTGA. This CDR3 comprises 15 residues. The clonotype originates from a woman between 45 and 65 years old in good health. Material: CD8+ T cells sorted from blood. The chain has TRBV7-3 and TRBJ2-5; 9 nucleotides agree with TRBD2. The CDR3 protein is CASSSSGGRQETQYF. CDR3 sequence (DNA): TGTGCCAGTAGCTCGAGCGGGGGGAGGCAAGAGACCCAGTACTTC.